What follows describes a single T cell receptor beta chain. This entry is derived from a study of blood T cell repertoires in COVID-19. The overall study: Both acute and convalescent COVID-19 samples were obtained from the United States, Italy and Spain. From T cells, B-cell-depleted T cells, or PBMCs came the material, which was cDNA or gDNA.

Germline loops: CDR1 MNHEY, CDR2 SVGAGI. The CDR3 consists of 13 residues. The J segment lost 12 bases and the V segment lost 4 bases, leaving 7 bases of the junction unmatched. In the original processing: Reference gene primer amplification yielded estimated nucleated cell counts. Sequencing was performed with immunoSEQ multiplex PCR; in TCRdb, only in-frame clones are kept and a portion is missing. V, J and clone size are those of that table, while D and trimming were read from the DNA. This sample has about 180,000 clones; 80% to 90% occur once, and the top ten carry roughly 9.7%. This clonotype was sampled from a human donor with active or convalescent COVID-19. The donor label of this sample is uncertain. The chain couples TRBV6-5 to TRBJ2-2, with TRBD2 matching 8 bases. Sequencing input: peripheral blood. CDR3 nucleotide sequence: TGTGCCAGCAGTTCTCCCGGGGGGGAAAAGCTGTTTTTT. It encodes CASSSPGGEKLFF.